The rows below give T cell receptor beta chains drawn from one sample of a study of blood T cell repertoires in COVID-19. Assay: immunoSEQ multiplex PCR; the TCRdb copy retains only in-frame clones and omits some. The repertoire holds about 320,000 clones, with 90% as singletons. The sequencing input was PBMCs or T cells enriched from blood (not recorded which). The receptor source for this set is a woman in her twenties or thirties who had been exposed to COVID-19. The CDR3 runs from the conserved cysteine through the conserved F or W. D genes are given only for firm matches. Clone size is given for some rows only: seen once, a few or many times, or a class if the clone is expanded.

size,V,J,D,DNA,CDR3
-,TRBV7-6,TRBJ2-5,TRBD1,TGTGCCAGCAGCTTAGTGGGGACAGGGGCCGAGACCCAGTACTTC,CASSLVGTGAETQYF
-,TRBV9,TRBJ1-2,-,TGTGCCAGCAGTCTTCGAGGGTCTAACAACTATGGCTACACCTTC,CASSLRGSNNYGYTF
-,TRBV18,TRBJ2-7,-,TGTGCCAGCTCACCCCTTAGGGGTGACAAGCAGTACTTC,CASSPLRGDKQYF
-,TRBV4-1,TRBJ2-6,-,TGCGCCAGCAGCCAAGACCGGGGGAGAGGGGCCAACGTCCTGACTTTC,CASSQDRGRGANVLTF
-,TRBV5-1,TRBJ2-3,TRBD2,TGCGCCAGCAGCTTCGGACTAGCGGGGAGAGATACGCAGTATTTT,CASSFGLAGRDTQYF
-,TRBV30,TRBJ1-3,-,TGTGCCTGGACACGGTTCTCTGGAAACACCATATATTTT,CAWTRFSGNTIYF
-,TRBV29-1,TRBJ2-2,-,TGCAGCGTTGACGTAAACACCGGGGAGCTGTTTTTT,CSVDVNTGELFF
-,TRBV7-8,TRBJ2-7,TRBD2,TGTGCCAGCAGCTTAGGCGTTAGCGGGGCCTCCTACGAGCAGTACTTC,CASSLGVSGASYEQYF
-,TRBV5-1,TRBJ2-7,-,TGCGCCAGCAGCTTGGACTACTACGAGCAGTACTTC,CASSLDYYEQYF
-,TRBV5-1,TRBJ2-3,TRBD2,TGCGCCAGCAGCTTATCCGGGGGGTTAGATACGCAGTATTTT,CASSLSGGLDTQYF
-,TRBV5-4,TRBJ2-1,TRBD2,TGTGCCAGCAGTCGGACTAGCGGGGGTAATGAGCAGTTCTTC,CASSRTSGGNEQFF
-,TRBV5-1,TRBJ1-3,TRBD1,TGCGCCAGCAGCGGAGGGGGCGAAGGAAACACCATATATTTT,CASSGGGEGNTIYF
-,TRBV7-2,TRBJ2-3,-,TGTGCCAGCAGCTTAGTAGGGGCCACTCTCACAGATACGCAGTATTTT,CASSLVGATLTDTQYF
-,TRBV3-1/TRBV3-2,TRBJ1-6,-,TGTGCCAGCAGCCAAGTCACAGGTAATAATTCACCCCTCCACTTT,CASSQVTGNNSPLHF
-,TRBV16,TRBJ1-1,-,TGTGCCAGCAGCCGAATACTCAGGGGGAACACTGAAGCTTTCTTT,CASSRILRGNTEAFF
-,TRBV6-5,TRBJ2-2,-,TGTGCCAGCAATTGGGGAGGAGGGAACACCGGGGAGCTGTTTTTT,CASNWGGGNTGELFF
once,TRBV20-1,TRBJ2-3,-,TGCAGTGCTAGTCTTCCGTTTTACACAGATACGCAGTATTTT,CSASLPFYTDTQYF
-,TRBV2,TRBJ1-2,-,TGTGCCAGCAGTGAATTCTGGTGGCCGATTCCTAACTATGGCTACACCTTC,CASSEFWWPIPNYGYTF
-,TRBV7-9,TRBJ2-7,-,TGTGCCAGCAGCTTAGTAGGTCAGGATCGCTCCTACGAGCAGTACTTC,CASSLVGQDRSYEQYF
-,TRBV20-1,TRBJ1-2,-,TGCAGTGCTAGGGTAGTTAATGGCTACACCTTC,CSARVVNGYTF
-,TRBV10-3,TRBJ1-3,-,TGTGCCGCCGGCAGGACTGGAAACACCATATATTTT,CAAGRTGNTIYF
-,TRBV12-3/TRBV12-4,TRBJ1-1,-,TGTGCCAGCAGTCTCCAGGGTGTCGAAGCTTTCTTT,CASSLQGVEAFF
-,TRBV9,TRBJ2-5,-,TGTGCCAGCAGCTCCCGTCCTACGGAGACCCAGTACTTC,CASSSRPTETQYF
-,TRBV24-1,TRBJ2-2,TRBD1,TGTGCCACTCCGGGACAGGGGGATGGATACACCGGGGAGCTGTTTTTT,CATPGQGDGYTGELFF
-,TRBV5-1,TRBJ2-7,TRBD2,TGCGCCAGCAGCTCTAGCGGGGGTCGATACGAGCAGTACTTC,CASSSSGGRYEQYF
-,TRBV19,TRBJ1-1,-,TGTGCCAGTATGGGGGGATGGGACACTGAAGCTTTCTTT,CASMGGWDTEAFF
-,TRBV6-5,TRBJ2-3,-,TGTGCCAGCAGTTCTAGCACAGATACGCAGTATTTT,CASSSSTDTQYF
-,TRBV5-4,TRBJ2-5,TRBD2,TGTGCCAGCAGCTTGAAAACTAGCGGGGGTCATGTAGAGACCCAGTACTTC,CASSLKTSGGHVETQYF
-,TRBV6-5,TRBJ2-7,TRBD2,TGTGCCAGCTCCAAGGGAGGGACTTACGAGCAGTACTTC,CASSKGGTYEQYF
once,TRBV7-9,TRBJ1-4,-,TGTGCCAGCAGCTACACAGCGGATTTGGAAAAACTGTTTTTT,CASSYTADLEKLFF
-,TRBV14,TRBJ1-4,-,TGTGCCAGCAGCCATGCAGGGATGGTTACTAATGAAAAACTGTTTTTT,CASSHAGMVTNEKLFF
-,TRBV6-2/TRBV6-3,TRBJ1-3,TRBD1,TGTGCCAGCAGCCGAACAGGGGTGGCTGGAAACACCATATATTTT,CASSRTGVAGNTIYF
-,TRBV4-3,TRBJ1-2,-,TGCGCCAGCAGCCAAGGGGAGGGGATTGACTATGGCTACACCTTC,CASSQGEGIDYGYTF
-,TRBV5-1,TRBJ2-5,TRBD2,TGCGCCAGCAGCTTGGGGGCGCGGGGGGCTAAAGAGACCCAGTACTTC,CASSLGARGAKETQYF
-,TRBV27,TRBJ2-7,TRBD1,TGTGCCAGCAGTCATAAAGGGACAGGCCCCTACGAGCAGTACTTC,CASSHKGTGPYEQYF
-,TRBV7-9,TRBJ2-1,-,TGTGCCAGCAGCGCCGGGACCTACAATGAGCAGTTCTTC,CASSAGTYNEQFF
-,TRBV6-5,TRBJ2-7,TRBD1,TGTGCCAGCAGTTACACACAGGGGGCCTACGAGCAGTACTTC,CASSYTQGAYEQYF
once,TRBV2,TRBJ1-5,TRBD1,TGTGCCAGCAGGCGGGGACAGGGCTTCAATCAGCCCCAGCATTTT,CASRRGQGFNQPQHF
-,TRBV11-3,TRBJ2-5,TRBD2,TGTGCCAGCAGCCCGGGACTAGCGGGGATAGAGACCCAGTACTTC,CASSPGLAGIETQYF
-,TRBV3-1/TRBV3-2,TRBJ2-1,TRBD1,TGTGCCAGCAGCCAGGGCGACAGGGGGACATACAATGAGCAGTTCTTC,CASSQGDRGTYNEQFF
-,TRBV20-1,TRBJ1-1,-,TGCAGTGCTAGTCAGGGGAACACTGAAGCTTTCTTT,CSASQGNTEAFF
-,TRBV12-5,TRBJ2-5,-,TGTGCTAGTGGCTCTTGGGGGCTGGGGACCCAGTACTTC,CASGSWGLGTQYF
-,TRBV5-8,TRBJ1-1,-,TGTGCCAGCAGCTTGGGGGCAGGAGAAGCTTTCTTT,CASSLGAGEAFF
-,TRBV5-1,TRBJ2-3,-,TGCGCCAGCACTGGCGAGGCGGGCGATACGCAGTATTTT,CASTGEAGDTQYF
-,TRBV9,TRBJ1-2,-,TGTGCCAGCAGCGTAGACGTGGTAGGGAGGGGTGGCTACACCTTC,CASSVDVVGRGGYTF
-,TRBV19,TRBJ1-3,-,TGTGCCAGTAGGATGCAGGGGTTAGGAAACACCATATATTTT,CASRMQGLGNTIYF
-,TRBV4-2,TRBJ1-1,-,TGTGCCAGCAGCCAAGATCAGGGATTGAACACTGAAGCTTTCTTT,CASSQDQGLNTEAFF
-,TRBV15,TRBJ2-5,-,TGTGCCACCAGCAGAGGTCCGACAGACGAAGAGACCCAGTACTTC,CATSRGPTDEETQYF
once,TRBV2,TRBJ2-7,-,TGTGCCAGCAGTGAAAGAGGCAGGGCCCCCTACGAGCAGTACTTC,CASSERGRAPYEQYF
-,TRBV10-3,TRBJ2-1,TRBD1,TGTGCCATCAGTGATGACAGGGGCAATGAGCAGTTCTTC,CAISDDRGNEQFF
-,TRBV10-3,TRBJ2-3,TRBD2,TGTGCCATCACTAGCGGGGGTAGCACAGATACGCAGTATTTT,CAITSGGSTDTQYF
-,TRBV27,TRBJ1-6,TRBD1,TGTGCCAGCAGTCAACCAGGGGGTGATTCACCCCTCCACTTT,CASSQPGGDSPLHF
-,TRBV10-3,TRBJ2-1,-,TGTGCCATCAGCGGCGGGGCCCCACAACACCTCTTC,CAISGGAPQHLF
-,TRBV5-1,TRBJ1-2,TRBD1,TGCGCCAGCAGCTTAGGGACAGGGGGCATAGGAGACTATGGCTACACCTTC,CASSLGTGGIGDYGYTF
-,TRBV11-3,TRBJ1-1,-,TGTGCCAGCAGCTTATTCCGGAACACTGAAGCTTTCTTT,CASSLFRNTEAFF
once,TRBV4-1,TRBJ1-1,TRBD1,TGCGCCAGCAGGGACACAGGGGGCACTGAAGCTTTCTTT,CASRDTGGTEAFF
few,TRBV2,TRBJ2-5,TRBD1,TGTGCCAGCAGTGAACAAGGACAGGGTGTGGAGACCCAGTACTTC,CASSEQGQGVETQYF
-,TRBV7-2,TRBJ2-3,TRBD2,TGTGCCAGCAGCTTACTCGCGGGGGGGCTGACAGATACGCAGTATTTT,CASSLLAGGLTDTQYF
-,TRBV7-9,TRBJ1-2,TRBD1,TGTGCCAGCAGCAGCACAGGGGGGCATGGCTACACCTTC,CASSSTGGHGYTF